A selection of T cell receptor beta chains follows, all from one sample in a study of blood T cell repertoires in COVID-19. Clones were read by immunoSEQ multiplex PCR, and TCRdb kept only the in-frame ones, dropping some. The profile shows about 170,000 clones, 84% of them singletons. Sequencing used peripheral blood. Every receptor here comes from a woman older than 75 with COVID-19, enrolled during active disease. The CDR3 runs from the conserved cysteine through the conserved F or W. The D gene is left open where the match is weak. Expanded clones are given a class, and other clones once, few, many or no size at all.

v_call	d_call	j_call	clone_size	cdr3_aa	cdr3_nt
TRBV13	.	TRBJ1-4	.	CASSLERGIGEKLFF	TGTGCCAGCAGCTTAGAGCGGGGCATAGGGGAAAAACTGTTTTTT
TRBV27	.	TRBJ1-4	once	CASSLSTGTHREKLFF	TGTGCCAGCAGTTTATCGACCGGGACACATCGCGAAAAACTGTTTTTT
TRBV6-5	TRBD1	TRBJ1-1	few	CASSHRGNTEAFF	TGTGCCAGCAGCCACAGGGGGAACACTGAAGCTTTCTTT
TRBV2	TRBD1	TRBJ1-4	once	CAGQDRGLTNEKLFF	TGTGCCGGACAGGACAGGGGGCTAACTAATGAAAAACTGTTTTTT
TRBV2	.	TRBJ2-1	.	CASREAVEQFF	TGTGCCAGCAGGGAGGCTGTGGAGCAGTTCTTC
TRBV5-4	.	TRBJ2-7	.	CASSLGLGGGNEQYF	TGTGCCAGCAGCTTGGGACTAGGCGGAGGGAACGAGCAGTACTTC
TRBV21-1	.	TRBJ2-3	.	CASSKVARRDTQYF	TGTGCCAGCAGCAAAGTCGCGAGGCGAGATACGCAGTATTTT
TRBV6-5	TRBD2	TRBJ2-1	.	CASKLLAGFYNEQFF	TGTGCCAGCAAGCTTCTAGCGGGCTTCTACAATGAGCAGTTCTTC
TRBV21-1	.	TRBJ1-5	.	CASLPGASNQPQHF	TGTGCCAGCCTTCCAGGGGCTAGCAATCAGCCCCAGCATTTT
TRBV24-1	TRBD1	TRBJ2-7	.	CATSDTGTGYREQYF	TGTGCCACCAGTGACACCGGGACAGGGTATCGCGAGCAGTACTTC
TRBV11-1	.	TRBJ2-5	.	CASTHREETQYF	TGTGCCAGCACCCACAGAGAAGAGACCCAGTACTTC
TRBV12-3/TRBV12-4	.	TRBJ2-1	few	CASSLPGEQFF	TGTGCCAGCAGTTTACCGGGTGAGCAGTTCTTC
TRBV9	TRBD2	TRBJ2-3	.	CASSVGGGETDTQYF	TGTGCCAGCAGCGTAGGCGGGGGGGAAACAGATACGCAGTATTTT
TRBV7-3	.	TRBJ2-3	.	CASSLWGGKYDTQYF	TGTGCCAGCAGCTTATGGGGGGGCAAATACGATACGCAGTATTTT
TRBV5-4	TRBD2	TRBJ2-7	.	CASSPTIAGKGYEQYF	TGTGCCAGCAGCCCGACAATAGCGGGGAAGGGTTACGAGCAGTACTTC
TRBV12-5	TRBD1	TRBJ1-3	.	CASGPRQGTGNTIYF	TGTGCTAGTGGCCCTAGACAGGGGACGGGAAACACCATATATTTT
TRBV9	.	TRBJ2-5	.	CASSHTGSGETQYF	TGTGCCAGCAGCCACACAGGGTCCGGAGAGACCCAGTACTTC
TRBV7-2	TRBD1	TRBJ1-2	.	CASSRTGSLYGYTF	TGTGCCAGCAGCCGGACAGGGAGCCTCTATGGCTACACCTTC
TRBV5-1	TRBD2	TRBJ2-1	.	CASSGNSGLTYNEQFF	TGCGCCAGCAGCGGAAATAGCGGGCTCACATACAATGAGCAGTTCTTC
TRBV6-6	.	TRBJ2-5	.	CASSPTRQAYQETQYF	TGTGCCAGCAGTCCCACTCGGCAGGCCTATCAAGAGACCCAGTACTTC
TRBV7-3	TRBD2	TRBJ2-3	.	CASSLSSGGTDTQYF	TGTGCCAGCAGCTTATCTAGCGGGGGCACAGATACGCAGTATTTT
TRBV19	TRBD2	TRBJ2-1	.	CASSIGGLIMGNEQFF	TGTGCCAGTAGTATTGGGGGACTAATCATGGGGAATGAGCAGTTCTTC
TRBV2	.	TRBJ2-1	.	CASSADTINEQFF	TGTGCCAGCAGCGCGGACACCATCAATGAGCAGTTCTTC
TRBV5-4	TRBD1	TRBJ1-2	few	CASSTRRLDRRNYGYTF	TGTGCCAGCAGCACCCGGAGGTTGGACAGGAGGAACTATGGCTACACCTTC